The rows below give T cell receptor beta chains drawn from one sample of a study of T cell changes during pregnancy in multiple sclerosis. Sequenced by immunoSEQ multiplex PCR; TCRdb stores in-frame clones only, minus some. This table holds 130,000 or so clones, around 93% found once. Sequenced here: peripheral blood, sampled before pregnancy. The source is a female donor with multiple sclerosis, enrolled in a pregnancy study. The CDR3 runs from the conserved cysteine through the conserved F or W. Fields, in order: J gene, clone size, D gene, V gene, CDR3 protein, CDR3 DNA. D genes are given only for firm matches. Not all rows give a size; the values are once, few, many and, for expanded clones, a class.

TRBJ1-3 | NA | NA | TRBV7-2 | CASSLKNTNSGNTIYF | TGTGCCAGCAGCTTAAAAAACACAAACTCTGGAAACACCATATATTTT
TRBJ2-7 | NA | TRBD2 | TRBV15 | CATSREREGYEQYF | TGTGCCACCAGCAGAGAAAGGGAGGGCTACGAGCAGTACTTC
TRBJ2-7 | NA | NA | TRBV5-7 | CASSCATVSEQYF | TGTGCCAGCAGCTGCGCGACAGTCTCCGAGCAGTACTTC
TRBJ2-3 | NA | TRBD2 | TRBV6-5 | CASSTPGLATDTQYF | TGTGCCAGCAGTACGCCGGGACTAGCAACAGATACGCAGTATTTT
TRBJ1-6 | NA | NA | TRBV14 | CASSQDDTAYNSPLHF | TGTGCCAGCAGCCAAGACGACACTGCTTATAATTCACCCCTCCACTTT
TRBJ1-2 | NA | NA | TRBV6-6 | CASSYSSASGYTF | TGTGCCAGCAGTTACTCGAGCGCTTCTGGCTACACCTTC
TRBJ1-1 | once | TRBD1 | TRBV27 | CASSGDRGMNTEAFF | TGTGCCAGCAGTGGGGACAGGGGAATGAACACTGAAGCTTTCTTT
TRBJ1-6 | NA | TRBD1 | TRBV7-9 | CASSLGVQGANSPLHF | TGTGCCAGCAGCTTGGGGGTACAGGGGGCGAATTCACCCCTCCACTTT
TRBJ1-5 | NA | NA | TRBV19 | CASRRDLGDQPQHF | TGTGCCAGTAGACGGGACTTGGGGGATCAGCCCCAGCATTTT
TRBJ1-6 | NA | NA | TRBV5-1 | CASSLELYNSPLHF | TGCGCCAGCAGCTTGGAACTTTATAATTCACCCCTCCACTTT
TRBJ1-5 | NA | NA | TRBV5-6 | CASSFARGTQHF | TGTGCCAGCAGCTTCGCGAGAGGGACCCAGCATTTT
TRBJ2-1 | NA | NA | TRBV4-1 | CASSPRGDSRYNEQFF | TGCGCCAGCAGCCCCAGGGGGGACAGTAGGTACAATGAGCAGTTCTTC
TRBJ1-6 | NA | TRBD1 | TRBV5-6 | CASSLPGQGAVSPLHF | TGTGCCAGCAGCTTGCCGGGACAGGGGGCTGTTTCACCCCTCCACTTT
TRBJ2-7 | NA | NA | TRBV7-9 | CASSGGTGVREQYF | TGTGCCAGCAGCGGTGGGACGGGGGTCCGCGAGCAGTACTTC
TRBJ1-4 | NA | TRBD1 | TRBV18 | CASSPTGVGEKLFF | TGTGCCAGCTCACCAACAGGGGTGGGTGAAAAACTGTTTTTT
TRBJ2-3 | NA | TRBD2 | TRBV5-1 | CASSYGTSGRTDTQYF | TGCGCCAGCAGCTATGGGACTAGCGGGAGAACGGATACGCAGTATTTT
TRBJ2-5 | NA | NA | TRBV28 | CASTATEGGQETQYF | TGTGCCAGCACCGCTACGGAGGGCGGACAAGAGACCCAGTACTTC
TRBJ2-1 | NA | TRBD2 | TRBV27 | CASSPAGGKNYNEQFF | TGTGCCAGCAGTCCGGCGGGGGGAAAAAACTACAATGAGCAGTTCTTC
TRBJ2-5 | NA | NA | TRBV15 | CATSRNQGGETQYF | TGTGCCACCAGCAGAAACCAGGGAGGAGAGACCCAGTACTTC
TRBJ2-1 | NA | NA | TRBV5-6 | CASSPGLMASYNEQFF | TGTGCCAGCAGCCCTGGACTGATGGCCTCCTACAATGAGCAGTTCTTC
TRBJ2-4 | NA | NA | TRBV27 | CASSQQGRDEKNIQYF | TGTGCCAGCAGTCAACAGGGTAGAGATGAGAAAAACATTCAGTACTTC
TRBJ2-1 | NA | TRBD2 | TRBV30 | CAWRPIAGGHRDEQFF | TGTGCCTGGCGTCCTATAGCGGGGGGGCACAGGGATGAGCAGTTCTTC
TRBJ1-1 | NA | NA | TRBV29-1 | CSVYDSTEAFF | TGCAGCGTCTATGACAGCACTGAAGCTTTCTTT
TRBJ2-1 | few | TRBD1 | TRBV28 | CASSPGTGVSNEQFF | TGTGCCAGCAGCCCAGGGACAGGGGTCTCGAATGAGCAGTTCTTC
TRBJ2-7 | once | TRBD2 | TRBV5-1 | CASSFNSGRASEQYF | TGCGCCAGCAGCTTTAATAGCGGGAGGGCCTCCGAGCAGTACTTC
TRBJ1-2 | NA | NA | TRBV14 | CASSRLLGGKMGYGYTF | TGTGCCAGCAGCCGCCTACTTGGGGGGAAGATGGGCTATGGCTACACCTTC
TRBJ2-5 | NA | TRBD2 | TRBV5-1 | CAGSSGLAGGEETQYF | TGCGCCGGCAGCTCAGGACTAGCGGGAGGGGAAGAGACCCAGTACTTC
TRBJ1-2 | NA | NA | TRBV29-1 | CSVEEAGLAHYGYTF | TGCAGCGTTGAAGAGGCAGGGCTGGCTCACTATGGCTACACCTTC
TRBJ1-1 | NA | TRBD1 | TRBV18 | CASSPRQGVNTEAFF | TGTGCCAGCTCACCCCGACAGGGGGTGAACACTGAAGCTTTCTTT
TRBJ1-2 | few | TRBD1 | TRBV7-8 | CASSMGQGYGYTF | TGTGCCAGCAGCATGGGACAGGGGTATGGCTACACCTTC
TRBJ1-1 | NA | NA | TRBV14 | CASSLTLSGTNTEAFF | TGTGCCAGCAGCCTTACCCTTAGCGGGACGAACACTGAAGCTTTCTTT
TRBJ2-3 | NA | NA | TRBV5-1 | CASSLEARGGTDTQYF | TGCGCCAGCAGCTTGGAGGCACGGGGTGGCACAGATACGCAGTATTTT
TRBJ2-1 | NA | TRBD2 | TRBV7-9 | CASSFSGGLYNEQFF | TGTGCCAGCAGCTTTAGCGGGGGGCTCTACAATGAGCAGTTCTTC